A selection of T cell receptor beta chains follows, all from one sample in a study of tumor-infiltrating lymphocytes in localized non-small cell lung cancer. Sequenced by immunoSEQ multiplex PCR; TCRdb stores in-frame clones only, minus some. The profile shows several thousand clones, about 70% of them singletons. Material: lung tumor tissue. The receptor set was obtained from a human donor with non-small cell lung cancer. Both conserved end residues are part of each CDR3. A D gene is named only where the DNA matches it firmly. Size is stated for part of the rows, as once, few or many counts, or as a class when the clone is expanded.

D: NA
size: NA
V: TRBV2
J: TRBJ2-4
DNA: TGTGCCAGCAGTGAAACGGCCCCCCCATATGGCATTCAGTACTTC
CDR3: CASSETAPPYGIQYF

D: NA
size: NA
V: TRBV5-1
J: TRBJ1-1
DNA: TGCGCCAGCACCACTAGGGAGGGGGCTGAAGCTTTCTTT
CDR3: CASTTREGAEAFF

D: TRBD1
size: NA
V: TRBV6-5
J: TRBJ1-1
DNA: TGTGCCAGCACTATGGGGGGACAGAGTACTGAAGCTTTCTTT
CDR3: CASTMGGQSTEAFF

D: NA
size: NA
V: TRBV5-6
J: TRBJ2-1
DNA: TGTGCCAGCAGCTTGAGAACTAGCTCCTACAATGAGCAGTTCTTC
CDR3: CASSLRTSSYNEQFF

D: NA
size: NA
V: TRBV7-6
J: TRBJ1-6
DNA: TGTGCCAGCAGCTTAGCGGGGAATTCACCCCTCCACTTT
CDR3: CASSLAGNSPLHF

D: NA
size: NA
V: TRBV19
J: TRBJ1-2
DNA: TGTGCCAGTAGTATAGGGGTCCCTCCGTCATACTATGGCTACACCTTC
CDR3: CASSIGVPPSYYGYTF

D: TRBD1
size: NA
V: TRBV7-9
J: TRBJ2-3
DNA: TGTGCCAGCACCCTCCTCCGGGACAGGGCGGAAGATACGCAGTATTTT
CDR3: CASTLLRDRAEDTQYF

D: TRBD1
size: NA
V: TRBV2
J: TRBJ1-3
DNA: TGTGCCAGCAGTGCCCAGGGGGCGAGAGGAAGGGGAGCGGGAAACACCATATATTTT
CDR3: CASSAQGARGRGAGNTIYF

D: NA
size: NA
V: TRBV11-3
J: TRBJ2-3
DNA: TGTGCCAGCAGCACCCTTCCATATACGCAGTATTTT
CDR3: CASSTLPYTQYF

D: TRBD1
size: NA
V: TRBV6-5
J: TRBJ1-1
DNA: TGTGCCAGCAGTTACACCGGGACAGGGAGTGGTGAAGCTTTCTTT
CDR3: CASSYTGTGSGEAFF

D: NA
size: NA
V: TRBV12-5
J: TRBJ2-3
DNA: TGTGCTAGTGGCACGGGGTCGAATACGCAGTATTTT
CDR3: CASGTGSNTQYF

D: NA
size: NA
V: TRBV7-9
J: TRBJ2-1
DNA: TGTGCCAGCAGCCCCCTTGGAATCTCAGGCTCCTACAATGAGCAGTTCTTC
CDR3: CASSPLGISGSYNEQFF

D: TRBD2
size: NA
V: TRBV13
J: TRBJ2-3
DNA: TGTGCCAGCAGCTTAGGCCGAGCGGGACTCACAGATACGCAGTATTTT
CDR3: CASSLGRAGLTDTQYF

D: TRBD2
size: NA
V: TRBV19
J: TRBJ2-7
DNA: TGTGCCAGTACCCCCGGCGGGGGGTCCCGAACCTCCGAGCAGTACTTC
CDR3: CASTPGGGSRTSEQYF

D: NA
size: NA
V: TRBV11-3
J: TRBJ1-1
DNA: TGTGCCAGCAGTGGGGGGGGTTCCATGAACACTGAAGCTTTCTTT
CDR3: CASSGGGSMNTEAFF

D: NA
size: NA
V: TRBV7-2
J: TRBJ2-5
DNA: TGTGCCAGCAGCTTAGTCGGCTGGCAAGAGACCCAGTACTTC
CDR3: CASSLVGWQETQYF

D: NA
size: few
V: TRBV5-1
J: TRBJ1-1
DNA: TGCGCCAGCAGCTTGTTGGGGGAAAGCACTGAAGCTTTCTTT
CDR3: CASSLLGESTEAFF

D: TRBD1
size: NA
V: TRBV5-4
J: TRBJ1-3
DNA: TGTGCCAGCAGCTTGGCCCGACAGGGGGCGGGAAACACCATATATTTT
CDR3: CASSLARQGAGNTIYF

D: TRBD1
size: NA
V: TRBV7-2
J: TRBJ2-2
DNA: TGTGCCAGCAGCCCCGACAGGGGGCGAATCACCGGGGAGCTGTTTTTT
CDR3: CASSPDRGRITGELFF

D: NA
size: NA
V: TRBV20-1
J: TRBJ2-3
DNA: TGCAGTGCTAGAAATACAGATACGCAGTATTTT
CDR3: CSARNTDTQYF

D: TRBD1
size: once
V: TRBV28
J: TRBJ1-5
DNA: TGTGCCAGCACCGGGACAGGGGGCAATCAGCCCCAGCATTTT
CDR3: CASTGTGGNQPQHF

D: NA
size: NA
V: TRBV5-1
J: TRBJ2-1
DNA: TGCGCCAGCAGCAGGAACGGCGGCCGTTACAATGAGCAGTTCTTC
CDR3: CASSRNGGRYNEQFF